This T cell receptor (beta chain) was sequenced in a study of molecular identifiers for immune sequencing clone quantification. Study observations and caveats: Detection of one spiked Jurkat cell's TCR RNA reportedly worked in about a million naive cells. Clones above 20 RNA copies contained over 98% of effector molecules but under 1% of naive ones.

Sorting selected naive CD8 T cells with a CD8+CD4-CCR7+CD45RA+ phenotype. As concerns this clonotype: Its specificity is unknown.

Both previously described methods and listed TCR primers were employed to make bulk TCR libraries. MiXCR, applied by TCRdb to the PCR reads, yields one record per CDR3 protein. The sample records some 650,000 distinct CDR3 sequences, 15% to 20% being singletons. The CDR3 has 14 residues. The J segment lost 3 bases and the V segment lost 7 bases, leaving 9 bases of the junction unmatched. Germline values: CDR1 ENHRY, CDR2 SYGVKD. The sequence was collected from a human donor in good health. Some libraries in this study had Jurkat cell RNA spiked in. Sequencing was performed on naive CD8+ T cells from blood, with Jurkat cell RNA spiked in. Subset of the sample: FACS-sorted CD8+CD4-CCR7+CD45RA+ naive T cells. The chain joins TRBV10-3 to TRBJ2-7; TRBD1 matches 7 bases. The CDR3 spells CAITDRETFYEQYF. The CDR3 coding sequence is TGTGCCATCACTGACAGGGAAACCTTCTACGAGCAGTACTTC.